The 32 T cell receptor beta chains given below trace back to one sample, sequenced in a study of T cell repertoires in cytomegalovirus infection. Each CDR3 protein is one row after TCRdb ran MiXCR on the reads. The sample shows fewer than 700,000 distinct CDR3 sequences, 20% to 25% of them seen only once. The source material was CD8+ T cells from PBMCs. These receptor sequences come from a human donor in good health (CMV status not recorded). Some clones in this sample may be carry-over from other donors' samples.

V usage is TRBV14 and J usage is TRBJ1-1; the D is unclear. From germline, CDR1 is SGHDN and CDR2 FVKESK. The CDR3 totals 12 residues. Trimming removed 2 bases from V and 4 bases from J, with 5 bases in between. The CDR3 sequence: CASSQLSTEAFF. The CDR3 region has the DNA TGTGCCAGCAGCCAACTCTCCACTGAAGCTTTCTTT.

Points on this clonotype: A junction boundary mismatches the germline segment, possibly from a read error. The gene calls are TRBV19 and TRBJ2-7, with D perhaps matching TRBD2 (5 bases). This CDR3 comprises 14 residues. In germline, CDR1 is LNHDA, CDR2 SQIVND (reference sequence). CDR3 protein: CANSAGGSGYEQYF. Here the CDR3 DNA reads TGTGCCAATAGTGCAGGAGGCTCAGGCTACGAGCAGTACTTC. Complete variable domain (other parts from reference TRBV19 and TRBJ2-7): DGGITQSPKYLFRKEGQNVTLSCEQNLNHDAMYWYRQDPGQGLRLIYYSQIVNDFQKGDIAEGYSVSREKKESFPLTVTSAQKNPTAFYLCANSAGGSGYEQYFGPGTRLTVT.

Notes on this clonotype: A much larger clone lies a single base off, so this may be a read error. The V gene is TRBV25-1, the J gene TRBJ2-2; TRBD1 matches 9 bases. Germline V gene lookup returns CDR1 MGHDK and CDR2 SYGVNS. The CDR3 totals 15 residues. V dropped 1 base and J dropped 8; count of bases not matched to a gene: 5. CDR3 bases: TGTGCCAGCAGTGAATGGACAGGGGCGACAGGGGAGCTGTTTTTT. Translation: CASSEWTGATGELFF. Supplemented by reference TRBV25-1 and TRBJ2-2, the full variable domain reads EADIYQTPRYLVIGTGKKITLECSQTMGHDKMYWYQQDPGMELHLIHYSYGVNSTEKGDLSSESTVSRIRTEHFPLTLESARPSHTSQYLCASSEWTGATGELFFGEGSRLTVL.

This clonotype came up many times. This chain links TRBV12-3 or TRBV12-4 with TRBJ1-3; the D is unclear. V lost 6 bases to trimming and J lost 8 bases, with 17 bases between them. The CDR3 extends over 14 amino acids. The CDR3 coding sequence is TGTGCCAGCAGATCCGTTGGGGATATAGACACCATATATTTT. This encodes CASRSVGDIDTIYF.

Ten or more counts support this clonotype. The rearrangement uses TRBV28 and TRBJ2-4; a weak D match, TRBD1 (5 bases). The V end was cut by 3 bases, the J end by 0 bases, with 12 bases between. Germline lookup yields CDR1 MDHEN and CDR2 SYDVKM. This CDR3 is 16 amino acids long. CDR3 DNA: TGTGCCAGCAGTTTTGAAGGGGTACTAGCCAAAAACATTCAGTACTTC. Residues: CASSFEGVLAKNIQYF. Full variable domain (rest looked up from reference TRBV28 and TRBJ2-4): DVKVTQSSRYLVKRTGEKVFLECVQDMDHENMFWYRQDPGLGLRLIYFSYDVKMKEKGDIPEGYSVSREKKERFSLILESASTNQTSMYLCASSFEGVLAKNIQYFGAGTRLSVL.

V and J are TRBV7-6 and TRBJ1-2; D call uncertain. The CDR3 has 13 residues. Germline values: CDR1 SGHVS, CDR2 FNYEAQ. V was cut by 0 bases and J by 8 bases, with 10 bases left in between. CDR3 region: CASSLATGMGYTF. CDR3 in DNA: TGTGCCAGCAGCTTAGCTACGGGGATGGGCTACACCTTC.

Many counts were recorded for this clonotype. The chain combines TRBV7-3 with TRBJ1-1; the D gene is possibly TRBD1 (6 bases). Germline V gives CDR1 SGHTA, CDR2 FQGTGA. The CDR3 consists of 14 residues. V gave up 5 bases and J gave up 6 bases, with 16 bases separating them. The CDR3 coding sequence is TGTGCCAGCAGCCCGATGCCGGGGGCGCCTGAAGCTTTCTTT. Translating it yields CASSPMPGAPEAFF. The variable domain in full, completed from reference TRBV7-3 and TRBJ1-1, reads GAGVSQTPSNKVTEKGKYVELRCDPISGHTALYWYRQSLGQGPEFLIYFQGTGAADDSGLPNDRFFAVRPEGSVSTLKIQRTERGDSAVYLCASSPMPGAPEAFFGQGTRLTVV.

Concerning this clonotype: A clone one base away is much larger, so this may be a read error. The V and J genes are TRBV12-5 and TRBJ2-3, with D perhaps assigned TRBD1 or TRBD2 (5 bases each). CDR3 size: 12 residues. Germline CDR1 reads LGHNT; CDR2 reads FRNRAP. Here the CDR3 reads CASRGVLDAQYF. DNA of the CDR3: TGTGCTAGTCGGGGCGTGCTAGATGCGCAGTATTTT.

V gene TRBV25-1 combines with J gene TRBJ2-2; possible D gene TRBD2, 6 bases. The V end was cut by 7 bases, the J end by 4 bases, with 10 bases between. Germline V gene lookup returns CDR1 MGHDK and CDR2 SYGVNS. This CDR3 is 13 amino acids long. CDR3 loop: CASTSGGTGELFF. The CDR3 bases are TGTGCCAGCACCTCCGGGGGCACCGGGGAGCTGTTTTTT.

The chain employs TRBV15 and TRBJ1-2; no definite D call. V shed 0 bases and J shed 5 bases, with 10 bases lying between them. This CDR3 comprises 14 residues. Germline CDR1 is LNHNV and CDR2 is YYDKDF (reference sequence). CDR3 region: CATSRDIDGYGYTF. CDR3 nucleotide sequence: TGTGCCACCAGCAGAGATATTGACGGATATGGCTACACCTTC.

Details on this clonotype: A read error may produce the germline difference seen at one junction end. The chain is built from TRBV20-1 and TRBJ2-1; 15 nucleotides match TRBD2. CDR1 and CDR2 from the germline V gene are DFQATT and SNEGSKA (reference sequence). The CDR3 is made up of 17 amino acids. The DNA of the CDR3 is TGCAGTGCTAGAGATCTCCTAGAGGGACTAGCGGGGGGCCCCATGCTCTTC. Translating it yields CSARDLLEGLAGGPMLF.

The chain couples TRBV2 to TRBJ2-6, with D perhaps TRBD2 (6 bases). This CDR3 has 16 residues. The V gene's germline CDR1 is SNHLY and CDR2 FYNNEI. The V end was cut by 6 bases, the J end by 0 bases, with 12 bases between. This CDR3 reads CASRSRRGSGANVLTF. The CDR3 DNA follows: TGTGCCAGCAGGTCCAGGAGGGGCTCTGGGGCCAACGTCCTGACTTTC.

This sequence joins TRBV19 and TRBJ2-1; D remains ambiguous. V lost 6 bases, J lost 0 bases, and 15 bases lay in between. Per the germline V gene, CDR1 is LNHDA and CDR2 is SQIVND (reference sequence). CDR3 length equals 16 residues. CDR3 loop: CASSIGDGLSYNEQFF. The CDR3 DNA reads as TGTGCCAGTAGCATTGGAGACGGTCTCTCCTACAATGAGCAGTTCTTC. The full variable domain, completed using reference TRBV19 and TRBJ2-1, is DGGITQSPKYLFRKEGQNVTLSCEQNLNHDAMYWYRQDPGQGLRLIYYSQIVNDFQKGDIAEGYSVSREKKESFPLTVTSAQKNPTAFYLCASSIGDGLSYNEQFFGPGTRLTVL.

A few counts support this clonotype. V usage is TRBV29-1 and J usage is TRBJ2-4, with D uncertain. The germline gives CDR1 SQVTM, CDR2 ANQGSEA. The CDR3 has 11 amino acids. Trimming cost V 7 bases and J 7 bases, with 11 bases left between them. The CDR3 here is CSGTAKNIQYF. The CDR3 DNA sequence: TGCAGCGGCACCGCAAAGAACATTCAGTACTTC.

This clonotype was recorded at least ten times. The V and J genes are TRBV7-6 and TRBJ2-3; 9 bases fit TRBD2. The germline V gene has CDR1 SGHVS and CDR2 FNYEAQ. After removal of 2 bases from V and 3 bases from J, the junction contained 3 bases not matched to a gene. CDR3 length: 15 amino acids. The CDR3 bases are TGTGCCAGCAGCTTACGCGGGGGGGCAACAGATACGCAGTATTTT. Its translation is CASSLRGGATDTQYF.

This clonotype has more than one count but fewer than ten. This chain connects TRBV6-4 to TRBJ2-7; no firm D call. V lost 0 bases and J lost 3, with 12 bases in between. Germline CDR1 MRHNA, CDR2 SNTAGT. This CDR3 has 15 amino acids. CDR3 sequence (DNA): TGTGCCAGCAGTGACTCGACGGAACGGTTCTACGAGCAGTACGTC. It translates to CASSDSTERFYEQYV.

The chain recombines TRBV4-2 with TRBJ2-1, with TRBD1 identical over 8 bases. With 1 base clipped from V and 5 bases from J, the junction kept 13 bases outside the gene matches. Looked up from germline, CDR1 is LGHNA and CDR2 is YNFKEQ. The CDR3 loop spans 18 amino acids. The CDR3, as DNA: TGTGCCAGCAGCCAAGGATTTAAAGTTGACAGGGGACACAATGAGCAGTTCTTC. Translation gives CASSQGFKVDRGHNEQFF.

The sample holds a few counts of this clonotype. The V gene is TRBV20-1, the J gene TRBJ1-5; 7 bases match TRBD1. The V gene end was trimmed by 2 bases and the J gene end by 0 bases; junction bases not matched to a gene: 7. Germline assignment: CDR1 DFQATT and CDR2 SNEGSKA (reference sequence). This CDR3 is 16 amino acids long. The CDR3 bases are TGCAGTGCTAGAAGCGGGACAGTTTATAGCAATCAGCCCCAGCATTTT. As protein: CSARSGTVYSNQPQHF.

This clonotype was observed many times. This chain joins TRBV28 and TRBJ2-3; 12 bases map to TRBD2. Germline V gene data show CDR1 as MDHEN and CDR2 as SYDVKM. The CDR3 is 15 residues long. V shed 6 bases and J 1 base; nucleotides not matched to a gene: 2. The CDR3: CASRRTSGGTDTQYF. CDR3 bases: TGTGCCAGCAGGCGGACTAGCGGGGGCACAGATACGCAGTATTTT.

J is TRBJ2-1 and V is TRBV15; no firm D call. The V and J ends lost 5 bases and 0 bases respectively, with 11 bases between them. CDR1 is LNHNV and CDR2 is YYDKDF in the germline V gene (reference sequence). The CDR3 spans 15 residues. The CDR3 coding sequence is TGTGCCACCAGCCCTCGAGACGCCTCCTACAATGAGCAGTTCTTC. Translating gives CATSPRDASYNEQFF.

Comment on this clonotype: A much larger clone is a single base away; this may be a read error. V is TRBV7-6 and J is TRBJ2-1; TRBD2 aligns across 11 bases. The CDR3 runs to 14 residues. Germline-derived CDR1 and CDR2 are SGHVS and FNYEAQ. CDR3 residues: CASSFSGRASEQFF. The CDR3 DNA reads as TGTGCTAGCAGCTTTAGCGGGAGGGCCTCTGAGCAGTTCTTC.

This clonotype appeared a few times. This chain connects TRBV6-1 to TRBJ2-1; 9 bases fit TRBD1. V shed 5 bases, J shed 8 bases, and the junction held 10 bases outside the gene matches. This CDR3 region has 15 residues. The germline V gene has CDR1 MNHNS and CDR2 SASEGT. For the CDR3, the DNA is TGTGCCAGCAGTCCTCCGGGACAGGGCCGTTATGAGCAGTTCTTC. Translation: CASSPPGQGRYEQFF.

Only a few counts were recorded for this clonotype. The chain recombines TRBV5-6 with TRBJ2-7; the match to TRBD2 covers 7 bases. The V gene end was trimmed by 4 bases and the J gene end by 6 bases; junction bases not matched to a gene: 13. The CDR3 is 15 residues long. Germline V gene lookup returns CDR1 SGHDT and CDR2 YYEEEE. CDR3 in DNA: TGTGCCAGCAGCACATCCGAAGCGGGGCTAGGCGAGCAGTACTTC. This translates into CASSTSEAGLGEQYF.

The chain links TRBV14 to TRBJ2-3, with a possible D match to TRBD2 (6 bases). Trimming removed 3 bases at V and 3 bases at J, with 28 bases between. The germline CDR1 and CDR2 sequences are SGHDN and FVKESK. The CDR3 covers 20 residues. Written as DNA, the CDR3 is TGTGCCAGCAGCCATCCCGAGATGGAGGGGCTGCCAAGTAGGACAGATACGCAGTATTTT. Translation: CASSHPEMEGLPSRTDTQYF.

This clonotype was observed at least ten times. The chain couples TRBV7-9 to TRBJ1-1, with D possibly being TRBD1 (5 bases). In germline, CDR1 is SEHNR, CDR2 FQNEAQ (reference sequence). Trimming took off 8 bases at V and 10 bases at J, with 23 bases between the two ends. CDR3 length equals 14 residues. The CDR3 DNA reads TGTGCCAGCGCTTCCCTGGGAGGGAACGGGGGAGCTTTCTTT. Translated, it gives CASASLGGNGGAFF.

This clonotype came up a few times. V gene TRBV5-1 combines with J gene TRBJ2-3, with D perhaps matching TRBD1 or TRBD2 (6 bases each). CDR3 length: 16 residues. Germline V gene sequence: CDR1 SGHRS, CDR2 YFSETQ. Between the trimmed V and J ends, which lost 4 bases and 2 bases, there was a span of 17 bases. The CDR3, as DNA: TGCGCCAGCAGCCCGGGGGCCTACTCCCCCACAGATACGCAGTATTTT. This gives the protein CASSPGAYSPTDTQYF.

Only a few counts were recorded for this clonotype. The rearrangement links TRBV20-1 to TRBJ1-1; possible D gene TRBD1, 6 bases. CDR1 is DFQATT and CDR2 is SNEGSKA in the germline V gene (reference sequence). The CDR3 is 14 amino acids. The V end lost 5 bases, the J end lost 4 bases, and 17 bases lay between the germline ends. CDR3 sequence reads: CSARQRGGRTEAFF. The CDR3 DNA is TGCAGTGCTCGACAGCGAGGGGGACGCACTGAAGCTTTCTTT.

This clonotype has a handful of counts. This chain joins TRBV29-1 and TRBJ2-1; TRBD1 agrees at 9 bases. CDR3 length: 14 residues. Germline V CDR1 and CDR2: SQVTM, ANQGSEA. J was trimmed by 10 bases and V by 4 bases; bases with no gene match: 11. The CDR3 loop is CSVVLGQGLGEQFF. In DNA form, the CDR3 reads TGCAGCGTTGTGTTAGGACAGGGGTTGGGAGAGCAGTTCTTC.

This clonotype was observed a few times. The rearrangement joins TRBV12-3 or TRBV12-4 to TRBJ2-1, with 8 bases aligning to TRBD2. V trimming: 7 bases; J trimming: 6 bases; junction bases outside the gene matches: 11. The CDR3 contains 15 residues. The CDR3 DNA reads TGTGCCAGCATTTGGGGTTCCGGGACTAGCAATGAGCAGTTCTTC. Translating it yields CASIWGSGTSNEQFF.

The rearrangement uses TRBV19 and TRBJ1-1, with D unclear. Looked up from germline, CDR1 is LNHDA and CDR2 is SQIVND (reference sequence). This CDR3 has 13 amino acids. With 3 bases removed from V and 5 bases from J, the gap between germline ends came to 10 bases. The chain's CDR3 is CASSIFGDTEAFF. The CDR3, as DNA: TGTGCCAGTAGTATCTTTGGAGATACTGAAGCTTTCTTT.

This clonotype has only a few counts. Here the CDR3 reads CASSYGWGSGQPQHF. CDR3 DNA: TGTGCCAGCAGTTACGGGTGGGGGTCGGGTCAGCCCCAGCATTTT. The V and J genes are TRBV6-5 and TRBJ1-5; a possible D gene is TRBD1 (5 bases). V lost 2 bases, J lost 6 bases, and 14 bases lay in between. Germline V CDR1 and CDR2: MNHEY, SVGAGI. CDR3 size: 15 residues.

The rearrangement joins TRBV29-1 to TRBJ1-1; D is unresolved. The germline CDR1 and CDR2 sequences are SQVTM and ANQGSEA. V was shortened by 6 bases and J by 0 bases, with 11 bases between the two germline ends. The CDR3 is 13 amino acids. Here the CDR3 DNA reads TGCAGCGTGTTACGGGTTATGAACACTGAAGCTTTCTTT. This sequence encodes CSVLRVMNTEAFF. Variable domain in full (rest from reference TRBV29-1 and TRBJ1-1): SAVISQKPSRDICQRGTSLTIQCQVDSQVTMMFWYRQQPGQSLTLIATANQGSEATYESGFVIDKFPISRPNLTFSTLTVSNMSPEDSSIYLCSVLRVMNTEAFFGQGTRLTVV.